The sequence of this T cell receptor (beta chain) was determined in a study of T cell responses to AZD1222 COVID-19 vaccine. Notes on the study in general: Nearly half of spike-specific TCRs reportedly target unmutated variant regions. Only five to seven AZD1222 recipients were seropositive at baseline. At 160-218 and 743-854, vaccine-associated CD4 TCRs were dominant, and they spanned spike.

Clones were read by immunoSEQ multiplex PCR, and TCRdb kept only the in-frame ones, dropping some. The sample lists more than 85,000 clones, about 90% occurring once. V lost 3 bases to trimming and J lost 7 bases, with 9 bases between them. The CDR3 spans 12 residues. Germline assignment: CDR1 SEHNR and CDR2 FQNEAQ (reference sequence). About this clone itself: The target antigen is unknown.

This rearrangement joins TRBV7-9 to TRBJ1-1; D is perhaps TRBD1 (5 bases). The material was peripheral blood, obtained 28 days after the second AZD1222 dose. The receptor was derived from an adult who received the AZD1222 COVID-19 vaccine. Here the CDR3 reads CASSFRQLEAFF. The CDR3 DNA is TGTGCCAGCAGCTTTAGACAGCTTGAAGCTTTCTTT.